Presented here are 2 T cell receptor beta chains from one specimen sequenced in a study of OX40 agonist ivuxolimab in advanced cancers. The library was generated by the immunoSEQ multiplex PCR assay. TCRdb retrieved this table from immuneACCESS and kept in-frame rearrangements only. Not all clones are present; in checked studies, unresolved V genes account for under half, and no reason is known for the remainder. Counted in this sample were tens of thousands of clones; 80% to 90% of them appeared once. 0.3% to 0.4% of the sample comes from the top ten. Source: CD4+ or CD8+ T cells sorted from blood, taken in a trial of the OX40 agonist ivuxolimab. These receptors were obtained from an adult with an advanced solid tumor such as melanoma, head and neck, liver or kidney cancer.

V and J are TRBV6-5 and TRBJ2-7; D gene uncertain. This CDR3 spans 14 amino acids. V lost 0 bases and J 2 bases, leaving 8 bases between the germline ends. In germline, CDR1 is MNHEY, CDR2 SVGAGI. This CDR3 is CASSYSTGPYEQYV. DNA for the CDR3: TGTGCCAGCAGTTACTCGACCGGACCCTACGAGCAGTACGTC.

This clone was seen once. The CDR3 region has the DNA TGCGCCAGCAGCTTTTGGGGGCAGAACACCATATATTTT. It specifies CASSFWGQNTIYF. The chain recombines TRBV5-1 with TRBJ1-3; perhaps TRBD1 as D (6 bases). The CDR3 is 13 residues long. Germline CDR1 is SGHRS and CDR2 is YFSETQ. Trimming stripped 2 bases from V and 7 bases from J, with 10 bases between.